This T cell receptor beta chain stems from a study of blood T cell repertoires in COVID-19. The overall study: The samples span acute and convalescent COVID-19 from the United States, Italy and Spain. The cDNA or gDNA used as material had been derived from T cells, B-cell-depleted T cells, or PBMCs.

Enrolment of Seattle patients took place during active infection, and they were followed longitudinally. As processed by the authors: Counts of nucleated cells, estimated from reference gene primer amplification, were obtained. Profiling relied on immunoSEQ multiplex PCR, and the TCRdb table lists in-frame clones only, not all of them. From that table come the V and J calls and clone size; the DNA was used to work out D and trimming. The sample has about 120,000 clones; 90% are singletons. From germline, CDR1 is LNHNV and CDR2 YYDKDF (reference sequence). V was trimmed by 0 bases and J by 2 bases, leaving 10 bases between them. This CDR3 spans 15 amino acids.

Sequencing input: peripheral blood. The TCR originated in a woman aged 60 to 75 with COVID-19, enrolled during active disease. The chain joins TRBV15 to TRBJ2-5, with D unclear. The CDR3 nucleotides read TGTGCCACCAGCAGAGATCCACTCAAGCAAGAGACCCAGTACTTC. It codes for CATSRDPLKQETQYF. The full variable domain, rest sourced from reference TRBV15 and TRBJ2-5, is DAMVIQNPRYQVTQFGKPVTLSCSQTLNHNVMYWYQQKSSQAPKLLFHYYDKDFNNEADTPDNFQSRRPNTSFCFLDIRSPGLGDTAMYLCATSRDPLKQETQYFGPGTRLLVL.